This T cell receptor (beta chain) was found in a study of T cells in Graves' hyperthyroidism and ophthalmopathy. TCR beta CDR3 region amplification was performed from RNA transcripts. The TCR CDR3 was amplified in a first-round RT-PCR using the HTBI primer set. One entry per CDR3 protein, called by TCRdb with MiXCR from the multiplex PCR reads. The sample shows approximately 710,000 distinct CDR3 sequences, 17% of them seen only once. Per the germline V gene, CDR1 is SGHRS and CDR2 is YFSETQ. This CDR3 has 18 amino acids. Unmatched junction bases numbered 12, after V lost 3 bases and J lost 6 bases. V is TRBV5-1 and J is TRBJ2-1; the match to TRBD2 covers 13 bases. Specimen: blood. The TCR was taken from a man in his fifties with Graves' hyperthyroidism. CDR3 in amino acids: CASSSGLAGSGLGNEQFF. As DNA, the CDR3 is TGCGCCAGCAGCTCGGGACTAGCGGGGAGTGGATTGGGCAATGAGCAGTTCTTC.